This is a list of T cell receptor beta chains from one sample in a study of T cells in Graves' hyperthyroidism and ophthalmopathy. TCRdb reprocessed the multiplex PCR reads via MiXCR and lists one record per CDR3 protein. Seen here are some 460,000 distinct CDR3 sequences, about a sixth observed once, and the top ten hold around 14%. Sequenced material: blood. These receptors all come from a woman aged 18-29 years with Graves' hyperthyroidism. CDR3s include the opening cysteine and the closing phenylalanine or tryptophan. A D gene is named only where the DNA matches it firmly.

V	J	D	CDR3
TRBV27	TRBJ1-2	-	CASSLSPYGYTF
TRBV9	TRBJ2-7	-	CASSRDSSFYEQYF
TRBV13	TRBJ1-5	-	CASSYRRQEGNQPQHF
TRBV6-1	TRBJ1-3	-	CATVLGNTIYF
TRBV24-1	TRBJ1-1	-	CATLSQGSAEAFF
TRBV6-1	TRBJ1-1	-	CASSTGPEAFF
TRBV29-1	TRBJ2-2	-	CSAHDRSNGELFF
TRBV12-3/TRBV12-4	TRBJ1-5	-	CASSPSERAQPQHF
TRBV4-1	TRBJ2-5	TRBD2	CASSQPTSGKETQYF
TRBV6-1	TRBJ2-3	TRBD2	CASGTLAGGRRDTQYF
TRBV11-2	TRBJ2-1	-	CASSSPWKVGNEQFF
TRBV25-1	TRBJ1-5	-	CASSPGPHQPQHF
TRBV20-1	TRBJ2-2	TRBD2	CSARNTSGRAIGGELFF
TRBV5-5	TRBJ2-1	-	CASRDMGRKDEQFF
TRBV5-1	TRBJ2-1	TRBD2	CASSTLLAGATLPLSNEQFF
TRBV6-1	TRBJ1-1	TRBD1	CASNKQGSTEAFF
TRBV11-2	TRBJ1-2	-	CASSLGKGANYGYTF